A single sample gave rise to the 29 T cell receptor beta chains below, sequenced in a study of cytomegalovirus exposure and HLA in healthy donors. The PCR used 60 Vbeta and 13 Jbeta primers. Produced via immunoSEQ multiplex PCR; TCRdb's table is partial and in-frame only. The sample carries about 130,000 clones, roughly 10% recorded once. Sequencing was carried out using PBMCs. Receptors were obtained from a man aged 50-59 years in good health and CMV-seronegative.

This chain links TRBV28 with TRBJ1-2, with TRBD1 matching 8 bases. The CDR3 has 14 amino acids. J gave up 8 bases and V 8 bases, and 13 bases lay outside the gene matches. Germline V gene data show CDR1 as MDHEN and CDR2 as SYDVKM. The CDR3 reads CASSLGQAGSGYTF. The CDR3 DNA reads TGTGCCAGCTCTTTGGGACAGGCCGGATCAGGCTACACCTTC.

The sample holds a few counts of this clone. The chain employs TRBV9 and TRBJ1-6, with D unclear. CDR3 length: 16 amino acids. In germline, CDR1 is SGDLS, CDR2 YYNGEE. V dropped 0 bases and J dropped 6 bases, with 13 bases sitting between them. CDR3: CASSVDYSLSNSPLHF. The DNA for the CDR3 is TGTGCCAGCAGCGTAGATTACTCCCTTAGTAATTCACCCCTCCACTTT. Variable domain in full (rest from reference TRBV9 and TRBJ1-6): DSGVTQTPKHLITATGQRVTLRCSPRSGDLSVYWYQQSLDQGLQFLIQYYNGEERAKGNILERFSAQQFPDLHSELNLSSLELGDSALYFCASSVDYSLSNSPLHFGNGTRLTVT.

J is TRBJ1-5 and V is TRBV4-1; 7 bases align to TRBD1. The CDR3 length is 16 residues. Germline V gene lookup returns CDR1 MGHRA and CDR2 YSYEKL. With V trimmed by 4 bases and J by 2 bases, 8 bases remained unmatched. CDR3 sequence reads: CASSRSGGLGNQPQHF. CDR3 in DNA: TGCGCCAGCAGCCGGTCAGGGGGGCTCGGCAATCAGCCCCAGCATTTT.

The CDR3 is CASGRPGQGAVGTF. CDR3 in DNA: TGTGCCAGTGGTCGACCGGGACAGGGGGCGGTTGGCACCTTC. The V call is TRBV19, the J call TRBJ1-2; 12 nucleotides align to TRBD1. Per the germline V gene, CDR1 is LNHDA and CDR2 is SQIVND (reference sequence). The J segment lost 13 bases and the V segment lost 8 bases, leaving 14 bases of the junction unmatched. The CDR3 consists of 14 residues. Together with reference TRBV19 and TRBJ1-2, the CDR3 gives the full variable domain: DGGITQSPKYLFRKEGQNVTLSCEQNLNHDAMYWYRQDPGQGLRLIYYSQIVNDFQKGDIAEGYSVSREKKESFPLTVTSAQKNPTAFYLCASGRPGQGAVGTFGSGTRLTVV.

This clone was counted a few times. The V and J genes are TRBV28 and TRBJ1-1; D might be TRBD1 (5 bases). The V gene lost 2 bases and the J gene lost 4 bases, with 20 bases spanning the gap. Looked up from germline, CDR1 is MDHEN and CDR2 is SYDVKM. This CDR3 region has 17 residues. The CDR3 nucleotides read TGTGCCAGCAGTTTAAATATTGGGGCTACAGTTGCCACTGAAGCTTTCTTT. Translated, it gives CASSLNIGATVATEAFF.

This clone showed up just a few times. DNA of the CDR3: TGTGCCAGCAGTTACTCTGTCGGGAGAGGACTCTACGAGCAGTACTTC. The encoded protein is CASSYSVGRGLYEQYF. The V call is TRBV6-5, the J call TRBJ2-7; D is perhaps TRBD2 (6 bases). The CDR3 contains 16 residues. The V gene's germline CDR1 is MNHEY and CDR2 SVGAGI. The germline V and J ends were trimmed by 0 bases and 3 bases, with 15 bases remaining between them.

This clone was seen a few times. This CDR3 reads CASRNRDSRSNYGYTF. DNA for the CDR3: TGTGCCAGTAGGAACCGGGACAGCCGATCTAACTATGGCTACACCTTC. This chain connects TRBV19 to TRBJ1-2; 7 nucleotides agree with TRBD1. CDR3 length equals 16 residues. The germline V gene has CDR1 LNHDA and CDR2 SQIVND (reference sequence). V trimming: 6 bases; J trimming: 0 bases; junction bases outside the gene matches: 10.

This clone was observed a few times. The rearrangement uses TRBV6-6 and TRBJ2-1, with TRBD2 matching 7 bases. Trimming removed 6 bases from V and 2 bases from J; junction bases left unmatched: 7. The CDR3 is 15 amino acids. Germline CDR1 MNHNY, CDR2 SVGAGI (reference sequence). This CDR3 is CASSPTSTTYNEQFF. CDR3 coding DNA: TGTGCCAGCAGCCCGACTAGCACTACCTACAATGAGCAGTTCTTC.

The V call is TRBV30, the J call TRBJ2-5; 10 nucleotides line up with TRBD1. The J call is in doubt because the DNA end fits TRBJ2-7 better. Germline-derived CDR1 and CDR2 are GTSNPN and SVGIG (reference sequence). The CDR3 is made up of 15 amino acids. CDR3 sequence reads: CAWSVPGTGAHEQYF. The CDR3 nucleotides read TGTGCCTGGAGTGTTCCTGGGACAGGGGCCCACGAGCAGTACTTC.

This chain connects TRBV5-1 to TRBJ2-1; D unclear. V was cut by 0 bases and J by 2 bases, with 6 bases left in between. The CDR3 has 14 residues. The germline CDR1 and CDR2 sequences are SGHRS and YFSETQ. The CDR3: CASSLETTYNEQFF. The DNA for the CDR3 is TGCGCCAGCAGCTTGGAGACAACCTACAATGAGCAGTTCTTC. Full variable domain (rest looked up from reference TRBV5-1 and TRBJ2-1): KAGVTQTPRYLIKTRGQQVTLSCSPISGHRSVSWYQQTPGQGLQFLFEYFSETQRNKGNFPGRFSGRQFSNSRSEMNVSTLELGDSALYLCASSLETTYNEQFFGPGTRLTVL.

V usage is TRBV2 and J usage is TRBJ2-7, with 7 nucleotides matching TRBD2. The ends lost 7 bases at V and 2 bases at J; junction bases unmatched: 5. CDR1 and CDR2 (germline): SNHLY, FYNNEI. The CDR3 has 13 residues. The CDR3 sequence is CASMASGAYEQYF. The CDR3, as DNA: TGTGCCAGCATGGCCAGCGGGGCCTACGAGCAGTACTTC.

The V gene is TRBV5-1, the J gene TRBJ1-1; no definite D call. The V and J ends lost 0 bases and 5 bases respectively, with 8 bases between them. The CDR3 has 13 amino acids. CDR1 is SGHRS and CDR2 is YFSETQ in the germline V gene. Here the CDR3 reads CASSLAQFTEAFF. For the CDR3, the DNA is TGCGCCAGCAGCTTGGCACAGTTTACTGAAGCTTTCTTT.

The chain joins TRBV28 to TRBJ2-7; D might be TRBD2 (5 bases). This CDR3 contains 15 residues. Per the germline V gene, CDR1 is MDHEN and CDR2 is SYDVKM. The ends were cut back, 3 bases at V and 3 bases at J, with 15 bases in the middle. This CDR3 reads CASSFPPGKNYEQYF. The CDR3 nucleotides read TGTGCCAGCAGTTTCCCTCCGGGGAAGAACTACGAGCAGTACTTC.

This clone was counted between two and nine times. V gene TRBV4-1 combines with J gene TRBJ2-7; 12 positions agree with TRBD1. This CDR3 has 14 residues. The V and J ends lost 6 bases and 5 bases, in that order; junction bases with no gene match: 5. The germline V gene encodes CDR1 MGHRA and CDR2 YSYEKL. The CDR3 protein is CASRGTGGINEQYF. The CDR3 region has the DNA TGCGCCAGCAGAGGGACAGGGGGCATAAACGAGCAGTACTTC.

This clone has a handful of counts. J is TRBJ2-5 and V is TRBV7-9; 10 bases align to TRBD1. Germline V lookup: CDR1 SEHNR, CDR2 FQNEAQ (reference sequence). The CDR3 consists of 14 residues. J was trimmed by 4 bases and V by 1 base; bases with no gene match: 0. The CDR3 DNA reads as TGTGCCAGCAGCTTAGGGACAGGGGGAGAGACCCAGTACTTC. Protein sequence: CASSLGTGGETQYF.

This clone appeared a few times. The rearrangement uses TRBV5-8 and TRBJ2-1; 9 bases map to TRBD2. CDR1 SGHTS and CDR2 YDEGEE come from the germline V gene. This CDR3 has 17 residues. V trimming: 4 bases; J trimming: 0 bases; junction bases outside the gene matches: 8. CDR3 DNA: TGTGCCAGCAGCAAGATGGGACTAGCCATCTCCTACAATGAGCAGTTCTTC. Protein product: CASSKMGLAISYNEQFF. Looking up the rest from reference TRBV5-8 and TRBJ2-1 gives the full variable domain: EAGVTQSPTHLIKTRGQQATLRCSPISGHTSVYWYQQALGLGLQFLLWYDEGEERNRGNFPPRFSGRQFPNYSSELNVNALELEDSALYLCASSKMGLAISYNEQFFGPGTRLTVL.

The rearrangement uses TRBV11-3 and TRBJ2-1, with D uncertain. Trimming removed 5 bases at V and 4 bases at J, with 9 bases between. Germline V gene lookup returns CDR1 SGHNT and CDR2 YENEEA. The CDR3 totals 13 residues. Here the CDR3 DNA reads TGTGCCAGCAGCCTTACTTCGTACAATGAGCAGTTCTTC. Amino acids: CASSLTSYNEQFF.

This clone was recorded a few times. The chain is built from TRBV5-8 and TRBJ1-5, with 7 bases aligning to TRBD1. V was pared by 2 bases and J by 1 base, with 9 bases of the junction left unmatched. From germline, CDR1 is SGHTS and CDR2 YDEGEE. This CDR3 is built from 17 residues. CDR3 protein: CASSLRSTGRSNQPQHF. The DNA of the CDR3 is TGTGCCAGCAGCTTACGATCGACAGGGCGAAGCAATCAGCCCCAGCATTTT.

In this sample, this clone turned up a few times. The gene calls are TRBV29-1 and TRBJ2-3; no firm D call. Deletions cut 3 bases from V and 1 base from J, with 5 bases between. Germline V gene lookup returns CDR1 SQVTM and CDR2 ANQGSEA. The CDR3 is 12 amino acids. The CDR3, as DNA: TGCAGCGTTGATCAGGGCACAGATACGCAGTATTTT. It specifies CSVDQGTDTQYF.

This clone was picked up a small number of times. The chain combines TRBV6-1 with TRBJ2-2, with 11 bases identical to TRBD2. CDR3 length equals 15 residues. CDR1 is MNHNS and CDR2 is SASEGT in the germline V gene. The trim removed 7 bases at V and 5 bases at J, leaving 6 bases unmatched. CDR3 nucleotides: TGTGCCAGCACCTCCCTAGCGGGGGGTACCGGGGAGCTGTTTTTT. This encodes CASTSLAGGTGELFF.

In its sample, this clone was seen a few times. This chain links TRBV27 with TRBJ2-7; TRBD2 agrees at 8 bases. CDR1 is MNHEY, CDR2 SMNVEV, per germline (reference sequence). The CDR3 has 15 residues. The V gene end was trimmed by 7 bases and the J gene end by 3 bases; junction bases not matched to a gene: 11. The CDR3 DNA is TGTGCCAGCATTAGTGTACTAGCGGTCTGCTACGAGCAGTACTTC. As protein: CASISVLAVCYEQYF.

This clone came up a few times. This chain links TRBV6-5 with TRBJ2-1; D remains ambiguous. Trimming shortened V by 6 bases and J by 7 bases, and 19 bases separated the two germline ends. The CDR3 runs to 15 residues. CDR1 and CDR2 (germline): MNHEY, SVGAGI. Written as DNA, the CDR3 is TGTGCCAGCAGCCGAACTCGCGGTTTAAGAAATGAGCAGTTCTTC. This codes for CASSRTRGLRNEQFF.

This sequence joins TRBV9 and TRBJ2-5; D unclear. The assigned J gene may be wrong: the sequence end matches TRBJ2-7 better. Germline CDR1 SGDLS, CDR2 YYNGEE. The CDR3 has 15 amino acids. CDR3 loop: CASSVDLGPPYEQYF. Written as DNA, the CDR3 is TGTGCCAGCAGCGTAGATCTGGGCCCGCCCTACGAGCAGTACTTC.

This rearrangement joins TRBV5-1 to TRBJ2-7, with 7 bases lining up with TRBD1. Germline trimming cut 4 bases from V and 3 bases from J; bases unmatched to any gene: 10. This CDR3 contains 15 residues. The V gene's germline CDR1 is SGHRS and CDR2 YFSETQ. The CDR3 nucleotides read TGCGCCAGCAGCCCCACGGGACAGACCTTCTACGAGCAGTACTTC. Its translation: CASSPTGQTFYEQYF.

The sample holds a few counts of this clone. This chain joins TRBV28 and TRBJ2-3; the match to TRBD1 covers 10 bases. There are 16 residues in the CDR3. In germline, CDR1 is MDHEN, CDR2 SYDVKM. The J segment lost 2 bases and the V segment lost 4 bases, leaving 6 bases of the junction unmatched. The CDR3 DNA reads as TGTGCCAGCAGTTATCCGGGACAGGGGTACACAGATACGCAGTATTTT. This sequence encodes CASSYPGQGYTDTQYF.

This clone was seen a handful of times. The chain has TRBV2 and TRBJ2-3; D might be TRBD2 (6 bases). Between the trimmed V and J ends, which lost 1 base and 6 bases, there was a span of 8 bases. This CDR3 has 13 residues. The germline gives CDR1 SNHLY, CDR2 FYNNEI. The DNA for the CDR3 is TGTGCCAGCAGTGAAGAGGGGAGGGATACGCAGTATTTT. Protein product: CASSEEGRDTQYF.

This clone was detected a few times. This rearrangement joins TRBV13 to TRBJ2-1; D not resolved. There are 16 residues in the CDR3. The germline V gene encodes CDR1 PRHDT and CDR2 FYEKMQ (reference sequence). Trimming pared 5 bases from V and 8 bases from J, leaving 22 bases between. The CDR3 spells CASSLSGPRIRDEQFF. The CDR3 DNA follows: TGTGCCAGCAGCCTTAGTGGGCCTCGGATTCGCGATGAGCAGTTCTTC.

As DNA, the CDR3 is TGTGCCAGCAGCTTATCCCTTTTAGCGGGAGCTTCCTACAATGAGCAGTTCTTC. Its protein is CASSLSLLAGASYNEQFF. The chain uses TRBV7-2 and TRBJ2-1; TRBD2 matches 9 bases. Germline CDR1 reads SGHTA; CDR2 reads FQGNSA. Trimming took 2 bases from V and 1 from J; bases not matched to a gene: 9. There are 18 residues in the CDR3.

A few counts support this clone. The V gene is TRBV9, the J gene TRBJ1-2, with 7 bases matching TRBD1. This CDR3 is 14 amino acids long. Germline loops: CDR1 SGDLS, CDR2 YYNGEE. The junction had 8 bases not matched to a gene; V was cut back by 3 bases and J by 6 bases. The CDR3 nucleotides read TGTGCCAGCAGCGAGACAGGGTCTGGGGATGGCTACACCTTC. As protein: CASSETGSGDGYTF.